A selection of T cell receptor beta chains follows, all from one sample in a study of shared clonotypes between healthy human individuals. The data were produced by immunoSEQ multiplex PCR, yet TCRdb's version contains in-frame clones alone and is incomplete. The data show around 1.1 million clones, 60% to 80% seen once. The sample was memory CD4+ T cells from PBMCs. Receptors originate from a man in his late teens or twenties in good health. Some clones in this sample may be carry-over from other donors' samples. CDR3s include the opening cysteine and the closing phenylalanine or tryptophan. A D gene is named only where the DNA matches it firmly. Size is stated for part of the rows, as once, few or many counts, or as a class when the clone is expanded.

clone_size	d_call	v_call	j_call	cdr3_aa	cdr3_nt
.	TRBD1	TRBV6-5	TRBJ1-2	CASSSTGDYGYTF	TGTGCCAGCAGTTCTACAGGGGACTATGGCTACACCTTC
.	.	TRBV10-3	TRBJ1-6	CAISESLETLHF	TGTGCCATAAGTGAGTCCCTCGAGACCCTCCACTTT
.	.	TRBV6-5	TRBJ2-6	CASSYGSHSGANVLTF	TGTGCCAGCAGTTACGGTTCTCACTCTGGGGCCAACGTCCTGACTTTC
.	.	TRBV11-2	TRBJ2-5	CASSLIPGPGTQYF	TGTGCCAGCAGCTTAATTCCAGGGCCGGGGACCCAGTACTTC
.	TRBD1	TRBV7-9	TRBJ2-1	CASSLGTGNNEQFF	TGTGCCAGCAGCTTGGGGACAGGTAACAATGAGCAGTTCTTC
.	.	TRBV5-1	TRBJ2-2	CASSFGVTNTGELFF	TGCGCCAGCAGCTTTGGGGTAACGAACACCGGGGAGCTGTTTTTT
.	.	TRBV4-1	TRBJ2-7	CASSHDTSLYLYEQYF	TGCGCCAGCAGCCATGACACTAGTCTATACCTCTACGAGCAGTACTTC
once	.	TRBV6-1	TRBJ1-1	CASSEFGRTEAFF	TGTGCCAGCAGTGAATTTGGTCGCACTGAAGCTTTCTTT
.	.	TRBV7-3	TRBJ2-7	CASSFGRNYEQYF	TGTGCCAGCAGCTTCGGCAGAAACTACGAGCAGTACTTC
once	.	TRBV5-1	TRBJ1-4	CASSLQGSATNEKLFF	TGCGCCAGCAGCTTGCAGGGATCTGCAACTAATGAAAAACTGTTTTTT
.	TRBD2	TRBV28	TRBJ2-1	CVSGRATNEQFF	TGTGTAAGCGGGAGGGCCACCAATGAGCAGTTCTTC
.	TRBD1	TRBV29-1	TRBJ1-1	CSVEGTGETEAFF	TGCAGCGTTGAAGGGACAGGGGAAACTGAAGCTTTCTTT
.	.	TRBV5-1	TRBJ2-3	CASSFERVWGDTQYF	TGCGCCAGCAGCTTTGAAAGGGTTTGGGGAGATACGCAGTATTTT
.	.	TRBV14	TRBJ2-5	CASSQARTDLIETQYF	TGTGCCAGCAGCCAAGCGAGGACAGACCTCATCGAGACCCAGTACTTC
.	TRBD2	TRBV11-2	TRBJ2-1	CASSSISGTSGVYNEQFF	TGTGCCAGCAGCTCCATCTCCGGGACTAGCGGAGTCTACAATGAGCAGTTCTTC
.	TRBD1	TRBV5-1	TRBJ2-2	CASSLEGQGAGELFF	TGCGCCAGCAGCTTGGAGGGACAGGGGGCCGGGGAGCTGTTTTTT
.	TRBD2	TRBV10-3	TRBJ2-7	CAISGYTGTSGSYEQYF	TGTGCCATCAGTGGTTATACTGGGACTAGCGGGAGTTACGAGCAGTACTTC
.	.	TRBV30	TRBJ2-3	CAGSQGRADTQYF	TGTGCCGGATCACAGGGAAGGGCAGATACGCAGTATTTT
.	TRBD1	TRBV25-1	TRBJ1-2	CASSESPGQGAYGYTF	TGTGCCAGCAGTGAGAGTCCGGGACAGGGGGCCTATGGCTACACCTTC
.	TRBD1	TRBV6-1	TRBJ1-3	CASSAPDRGLPSGNTIYF	TGTGCCAGCAGTGCACCGGACAGGGGTCTACCGTCTGGAAACACCATATATTTT
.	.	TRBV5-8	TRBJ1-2	CASRPIEGRNYGYTF	TGTGCCAGCAGACCAATTGAGGGACGTAACTATGGCTACACCTTC
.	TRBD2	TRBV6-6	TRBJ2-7	CASSYRGRGDEQYF	TGTGCCAGCAGTTATCGCGGGAGGGGAGACGAGCAGTACTTC
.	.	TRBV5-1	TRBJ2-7	CASSLDRNSYEQYF	TGCGCCAGCAGCTTGGACAGAAACTCCTACGAGCAGTACTTC
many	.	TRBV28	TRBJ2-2	CASSPTATGELFF	TGTGCCAGCAGCCCTACAGCAACCGGGGAGCTGTTTTTT
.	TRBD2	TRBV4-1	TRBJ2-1	CASSHHSRLAGGNEQFF	TGCGCCAGCAGCCACCACTCTCGATTAGCGGGAGGTAATGAGCAGTTCTTC
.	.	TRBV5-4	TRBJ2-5	CASSLGFTVEETQYF	TGTGCCAGCAGCTTAGGTTTCACTGTTGAAGAGACCCAGTACTTC
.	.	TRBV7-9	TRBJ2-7	CASSLVRGRGSYEQYF	TGTGCCAGCAGCTTAGTTCGGGGAAGGGGGTCCTACGAGCAGTACTTC
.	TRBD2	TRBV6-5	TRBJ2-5	CASSPTSGGGETQYF	TGTGCCAGCAGCCCTACTAGCGGAGGCGGGGAGACCCAGTACTTC
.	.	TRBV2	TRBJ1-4	CASKSGAGDEKLFF	TGTGCCAGCAAATCAGGGGCCGGGGATGAAAAACTGTTTTTT
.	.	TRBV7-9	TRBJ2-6	CASSLGTLATGANVLTF	TGTGCCAGCAGCTTAGGGACCTTAGCGACTGGGGCCAACGTCCTGACTTTC
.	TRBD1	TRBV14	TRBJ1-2	CASSQAPGQGAGYGYTF	TGTGCCAGCAGCCAAGCCCCCGGACAGGGGGCCGGCTATGGCTACACCTTC
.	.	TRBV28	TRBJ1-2	CASSLTSTPNYGYTF	TGTGCCAGCAGTTTGACCTCAACACCTAACTATGGCTACACCTTC
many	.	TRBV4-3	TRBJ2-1	CASSQGLSVNEQFF	TGCGCCAGCAGCCAAGGGTTGAGTGTCAATGAGCAGTTCTTC
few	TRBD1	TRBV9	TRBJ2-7	CASSTTGNSYEQYF	TGTGCCAGCAGTACGACAGGGAATTCCTACGAGCAGTACTTC
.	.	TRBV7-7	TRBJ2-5	CASSPTSGIGTQYF	TGTGCCAGCAGCCCTACGTCAGGGATAGGGACCCAGTACTTC
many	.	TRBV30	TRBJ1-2	CAWSVNYGYTF	TGTGCCTGGAGTGTCAACTATGGCTACACCTTC
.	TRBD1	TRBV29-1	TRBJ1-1	CSVATGTNTEAFF	TGCAGCGTTGCGACAGGGACGAACACTGAAGCTTTCTTT
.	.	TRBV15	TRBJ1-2	CATSRDWAGAGDNYGYTF	TGTGCCACCAGCAGAGATTGGGCCGGGGCAGGGGATAACTATGGCTACACCTTC
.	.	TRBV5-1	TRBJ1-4	CASAGKSGNEKLFF	TGCGCCAGCGCCGGTAAGAGCGGTAATGAAAAACTGTTTTTT
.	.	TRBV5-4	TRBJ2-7	CASSPRAGTFYEQYF	TGTGCCAGCAGCCCGCGGGCGGGAACGTTCTACGAGCAGTACTTC
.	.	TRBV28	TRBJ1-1	CASSYLGTQGIRAFF	TGTGCCAGCAGCTACCTCGGCACCCAGGGGATTCGAGCTTTCTTT